The 24 T cell receptor beta chains given below trace back to one sample, sequenced in a study of shared clonotypes between healthy human individuals. Sequenced by immunoSEQ multiplex PCR; TCRdb stores in-frame clones only, minus some. The sample contains 1,500,000 or so clones, approximately 97% of which appear only once. The sequencing sample was made of naive CD4+ T cells sorted from blood. Regarding subset: CD45RA+ positively selected. The receptors were gathered from a man aged 25 to 40 in good health.

This chain joins TRBV30 and TRBJ2-7; no clear D. The germline V gene encodes CDR1 GTSNPN and CDR2 SVGIG (reference sequence). The CDR3 is 11 amino acids. The V gene lost 1 base and the J gene lost 10 bases, with 11 bases spanning the gap. This CDR3 reads CAWSGTNLQYF. The CDR3 bases are TGTGCCTGGAGTGGAACTAACCTTCAGTACTTC.

This clone came up once. This chain links TRBV14 with TRBJ2-1; D ambiguous. The CDR3 sequence is 16 residues long. The ends were cut back, 4 bases at V and 2 bases at J, with 15 bases in the middle. CDR1 is SGHDN and CDR2 is FVKESK in the germline V gene. CDR3 coding DNA: TGTGCCAGCAGCCCCTTGCGGCCGCAGACCTACAATGAGCAGTTCTTC. Translated: CASSPLRPQTYNEQFF. Looking up the rest from reference TRBV14 and TRBJ2-1 gives the full variable domain: EAGVTQFPSHSVIEKGQTVTLRCDPISGHDNLYWYRRVMGKEIKFLLHFVKESKQDESGMPNNRFLAERTGGTYSTLKVQPAELEDSGVYFCASSPLRPQTYNEQFFGPGTRLTVL.

With respect to this clone: At the DNA level, this CDR3 is encoded by other sequences in the same sample as well. The rearrangement uses TRBV5-1 and TRBJ2-5, with D perhaps matching TRBD1 or TRBD2 (6 bases each). Deletions cut 4 bases from V and 2 bases from J, with 12 bases between. The germline CDR1 and CDR2 sequences are SGHRS and YFSETQ. CDR3 length equals 14 residues. The CDR3 spells CASSLRGDQETQYF. In DNA form, the CDR3 reads TGCGCCAGCAGCCTTAGGGGGGATCAAGAGACCCAGTACTTC.

V is TRBV20-1 and J is TRBJ2-7; D uncertain. The length of the CDR3 is 11 residues. Germline V gene data show CDR1 as DFQATT and CDR2 as SNEGSKA (reference sequence). The germline V and J ends were trimmed by 3 bases and 7 bases, with 10 bases remaining between them. CDR3 in DNA: TGCAGTGCTAGGACACACTGGGAGCAGTACTTC. Protein sequence: CSARTHWEQYF.

This rearrangement joins TRBV10-1 to TRBJ2-7; 7 nucleotides align to TRBD1. V lost 3 bases to trimming and J lost 0 bases; unmatched junction nucleotides: 2. Germline loops: CDR1 WNHNN, CDR2 SYGVQD (reference sequence). The CDR3 covers 14 residues. The CDR3 DNA is TGCGCCAGCAGTGAATACAGGGGCTCCTACGAGCAGTACTTC. Its translation: CASSEYRGSYEQYF.

The chain couples TRBV5-5 to TRBJ2-5, with D perhaps being TRBD1 or TRBD2 (5 bases each). Trimming pared 4 bases from V and 4 bases from J, leaving 14 bases between. The CDR3 has 14 amino acids. Germline CDR1 and CDR2: SGHKS and YYEKEE (reference sequence). CDR3: CASSEGRPRETQYF. CDR3 sequence (DNA): TGTGCCAGCAGCGAGGGACGGCCTAGAGAGACCCAGTACTTC.

This chain uses TRBV15 with TRBJ2-3, with D perhaps assigned TRBD1 or TRBD2 (6 bases each). The CDR3 spans 15 residues. V was cut by 1 base and J by 2 bases, with 10 bases left in between. Germline-derived CDR1 and CDR2 are LNHNV and YYDKDF (reference sequence). CDR3 region: CATSRGGAITDTQYF. DNA of the CDR3: TGTGCCACCAGCAGAGGGGGGGCGATCACAGATACGCAGTATTTT.

The V gene is TRBV5-6, the J gene TRBJ2-2; D uncertain. CDR3 length: 13 amino acids. V was clipped by 4 bases and J by 3 bases, with 7 bases between them. Germline V CDR1 and CDR2: SGHDT, YYEEEE. CDR3 residues: CASSALYTGELFF. DNA of the CDR3: TGTGCCAGCAGCGCCTTATACACCGGGGAGCTGTTTTTT.

The CDR3 coding sequence is TGTGCCAGTTCTCTCCTATTTTCCCCGAGGGTTAGCAATCAGCCCCAGCATTTT. Its protein is CASSLLFSPRVSNQPQHF. This chain joins TRBV19 and TRBJ1-5; D is undetermined. CDR1 is LNHDA and CDR2 is SQIVND in the germline V gene (reference sequence). Trimming shortened V by 8 bases and J by 0 bases, and 23 bases separated the two germline ends. This CDR3 region has 18 residues.

CDR3 residues: CASSRLAGPATVETQYF. The CDR3 coding sequence is TGCGCCAGCAGCCGACTAGCGGGCCCCGCCACGGTTGAGACCCAGTACTTC. This chain connects TRBV5-1 to TRBJ2-5; 10 nucleotides match TRBD2. The trim removed 4 bases at V and 5 bases at J, leaving 14 bases unmatched. The CDR3 contains 17 residues. CDR1 and CDR2 (germline): SGHRS, YFSETQ.

Note on this clone: The same CDR3 is also encoded by other DNA sequences in this sample. The rearrangement links TRBV28 to TRBJ2-7, with 14 bases matching TRBD2. CDR1 is MDHEN and CDR2 is SYDVKM in the germline V gene. CDR3 size: 15 residues. Trimming removed 5 bases from V and 3 bases from J; junction bases left unmatched: 3. The DNA for the CDR3 is TGTGCCAGCAGTCCAGGACTAGCGGGAGGCTACGAGCAGTACTTC. Translating gives CASSPGLAGGYEQYF.

This chain joins TRBV7-8 and TRBJ2-6; D uncertain. CDR3 size: 18 residues. Trimming left V 0 bases short and J 0 bases short, with 12 bases between. Germline CDR1 SGHVS, CDR2 FQNEAQ. The CDR3 coding sequence is TGTGCCAGCAGCTTAGCTGCACGATTAAGCTCTGGGGCCAACGTCCTGACTTTC. This codes for CASSLAARLSSGANVLTF.

The J gene is TRBJ1-4, the V gene TRBV19, with 7 bases fitting TRBD1. Germline loops: CDR1 LNHDA, CDR2 SQIVND (reference sequence). This CDR3 spans 15 amino acids. V trimming: 5 bases; J trimming: 4 bases; junction bases outside the gene matches: 7. The CDR3 DNA is TGTGCCAGTAGTGGGGGGACAGCGAATAATGAAAAACTGTTTTTT. Protein: CASSGGTANNEKLFF.

The rearrangement joins TRBV6-1 to TRBJ2-1; 8 positions match TRBD1. V lost 6 bases and J lost 4; bases outside the gene matches: 8. Germline V gene lookup returns CDR1 MNHNS and CDR2 SASEGT. The CDR3 is made up of 15 amino acids. Here the CDR3 reads CASRQTGGLYNEQFF. The CDR3 DNA follows: TGTGCCAGCAGGCAAACAGGGGGTCTATACAATGAGCAGTTCTTC.

The genes are TRBV5-1 and TRBJ2-1, with D perhaps TRBD2 (6 bases). V dropped 4 bases and J dropped 0 bases, with 14 bases sitting between them. The CDR3 loop spans 16 amino acids. Germline V CDR1 and CDR2: SGHRS, YFSETQ. The CDR3 is CASSAFGGSSYNEQFF. The CDR3 region has the DNA TGCGCCAGCAGCGCTTTCGGGGGTAGCTCCTACAATGAGCAGTTCTTC. Supplemented by reference TRBV5-1 and TRBJ2-1, the full variable domain reads KAGVTQTPRYLIKTRGQQVTLSCSPISGHRSVSWYQQTPGQGLQFLFEYFSETQRNKGNFPGRFSGRQFSNSRSEMNVSTLELGDSALYLCASSAFGGSSYNEQFFGPGTRLTVL.

This clone was seen only once. The chain uses TRBV7-9 and TRBJ2-7; D gene uncertain. Germline V gives CDR1 SEHNR, CDR2 FQNEAQ (reference sequence). The CDR3 totals 13 residues. Trimming removed 3 bases from V and 5 bases from J, with 11 bases in between. CDR3 in DNA: TGTGCCAGCAGCTTGGGCCTAGTAGACGAGCAGTACTTC. Translating it yields CASSLGLVDEQYF.

V usage is TRBV9 and J usage is TRBJ2-3; a possible D gene is TRBD2 (5 bases). The ends were cut back, 1 base at V and 0 bases at J, with 6 bases in the middle. CDR1 is SGDLS, CDR2 YYNGEE, per germline. The CDR3 has 14 residues. The CDR3 region has the DNA TGTGCCAGCAGCGTAACTAGGAGCACAGATACGCAGTATTTT. It codes for CASSVTRSTDTQYF.

The rearrangement links TRBV5-5 to TRBJ1-5; 8 bases are a match to TRBD1. Germline V gene sequence: CDR1 SGHKS, CDR2 YYEKEE (reference sequence). The CDR3 runs 16 residues. Germline trimming cut 4 bases from V and 2 bases from J; bases unmatched to any gene: 8. The CDR3 sequence: CASSPRTGQGNQPQHF. The CDR3 DNA sequence: TGTGCCAGCAGCCCAAGAACGGGACAGGGCAATCAGCCCCAGCATTTT. The full variable domain, rest sourced from reference TRBV5-5 and TRBJ1-5, is DAGVTQSPTHLIKTRGQQVTLRCSPISGHKSVSWYQQVLGQGPQFIFQYYEKEERGRGNFPDRFSARQFPNYSSELNVNALLLGDSALYLCASSPRTGQGNQPQHFGDGTRLSIL.

V gene TRBV11-2 combines with J gene TRBJ2-7, with TRBD1 matching 9 bases. CDR1 and CDR2 from the germline V gene are SGHAT and FQNNGV. This CDR3 is 15 amino acids long. The ends lost 1 base at V and 2 bases at J; junction bases unmatched: 3. The CDR3 region is CASSLVRQGAYEQYF. CDR3 bases: TGTGCCAGCAGCTTAGTGCGACAGGGGGCCTACGAGCAGTACTTC.

The genes are TRBV28 and TRBJ2-7, with 7 bases that match TRBD2. CDR3 length: 14 residues. J was trimmed by 7 bases and V by 3 bases; bases with no gene match: 9. Germline CDR1 MDHEN, CDR2 SYDVKM. As DNA, the CDR3 is TGTGCCAGCAGTTTTTCCCTCTTAGCGGGTGAGCAGTACTTC. Protein product: CASSFSLLAGEQYF.

This clone was counted a single time. The V and J genes are TRBV2 and TRBJ2-1; 14 nucleotides agree with TRBD2. The germline gives CDR1 SNHLY, CDR2 FYNNEI. V was clipped by 10 bases and J by 0 bases; unmatched bases: 8. There are 17 residues in the CDR3. The CDR3 spells CATGGLAGGRSYNEQFF. The CDR3 nucleotides are TGTGCCACAGGAGGACTAGCGGGAGGACGCTCCTACAATGAGCAGTTCTTC.

Only one count was recorded for this clone. This rearrangement joins TRBV9 to TRBJ2-3, with no clear D. Germline V gene data show CDR1 as SGDLS and CDR2 as YYNGEE. CDR3 length: 15 residues. Between the trimmed V and J ends, which lost 3 bases and 5 bases, there was a span of 16 bases. The CDR3 region is CASSGREGVGDTQYF. DNA of the CDR3: TGTGCCAGCAGCGGACGAGAAGGAGTGGGAGATACGCAGTATTTT.

The rearrangement links TRBV2 to TRBJ2-5, with 8 bases matching TRBD2. Unmatched junction bases numbered 10, after V lost 8 bases and J lost 5 bases. CDR1 and CDR2 (germline): SNHLY, FYNNEI. The CDR3 contains 14 residues. In nucleotides, the CDR3 is TGTGCCAGCGACTTCGGCGGGAGGCTCGAGACCCAGTACTTC. Residues: CASDFGGRLETQYF.

This chain links TRBV28 with TRBJ2-7; TRBD1 matches at 10 bases. J lost 6 bases, V lost 2 bases, and 4 bases had no gene match. The length of the CDR3 is 14 residues. CDR1 MDHEN and CDR2 SYDVKM come from the germline V gene. DNA of the CDR3: TGTGCCAGCAGTTTAACCGGGACAGGGGTCGAGCAGTACTTC. Its translation is CASSLTGTGVEQYF.